Presented here are 3 T cell receptor beta chains from one specimen sequenced in a study of blood T cell repertoires in COVID-19. Clones were read by immunoSEQ multiplex PCR, and TCRdb kept only the in-frame ones, dropping some. This table holds around 78,000 clones, under 90% found once. The sequenced sample was peripheral blood. The receptors shown here come from a man between 65 and 79 years old with active or convalescent COVID-19.

This clone was counted between two and nine times. The chain combines TRBV5-1 with TRBJ2-3, with D perhaps matching TRBD2 (6 bases). Trimming left V 4 bases short and J 1 base short, with 7 bases between. Germline assignment: CDR1 SGHRS and CDR2 YFSETQ. This CDR3 contains 13 residues. Here the CDR3 reads CASSGEGTDTQYF. CDR3 sequence (DNA): TGCGCCAGCAGCGGGGAGGGCACAGATACGCAGTATTTT.

The chain uses TRBV2 and TRBJ1-1; TRBD1 might be the D (5 bases). Trimming took off 1 base at V and 1 base at J, with 10 bases between the two ends. CDR1 and CDR2 (germline): SNHLY, FYNNEI. This CDR3 contains 15 residues. This CDR3 is CASSEGRGRNTEAFF. The CDR3 nucleotides are TGTGCCAGCAGTGAAGGTAGGGGCCGGAACACTGAAGCTTTCTTT.

This clone came up a few times. V usage is TRBV24-1 and J usage is TRBJ2-2; the match to TRBD2 covers 14 bases. The CDR3 covers 17 residues. Germline V gene data show CDR1 as KGHDR and CDR2 as SFDVKD. J gave up 6 bases and V 9 bases, and 11 bases lay outside the gene matches. Written as DNA, the CDR3 is TGTGCCACCGGCCTGACTAGCGGGAGGGCCGGCGCCGGGGAGCTGTTTTTT. It encodes CATGLTSGRAGAGELFF.